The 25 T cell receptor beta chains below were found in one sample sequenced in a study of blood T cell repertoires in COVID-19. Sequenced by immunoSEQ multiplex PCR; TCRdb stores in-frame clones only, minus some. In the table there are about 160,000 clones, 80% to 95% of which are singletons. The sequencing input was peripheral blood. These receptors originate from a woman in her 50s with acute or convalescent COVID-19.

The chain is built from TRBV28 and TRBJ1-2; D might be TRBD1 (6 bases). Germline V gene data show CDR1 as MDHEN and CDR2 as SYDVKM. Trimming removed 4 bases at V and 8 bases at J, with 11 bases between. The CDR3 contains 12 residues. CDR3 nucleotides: TGTGCCAGCAGTTCGGGGGGGGCGGGCTACACCTTC. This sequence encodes CASSSGGAGYTF.

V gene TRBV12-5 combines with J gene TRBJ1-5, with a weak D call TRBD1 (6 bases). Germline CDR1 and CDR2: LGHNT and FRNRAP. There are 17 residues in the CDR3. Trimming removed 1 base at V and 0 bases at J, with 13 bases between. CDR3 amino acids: CASGLGVTGPSNQPQHF. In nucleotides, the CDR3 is TGTGCTAGTGGTTTGGGGGTAACAGGGCCTAGCAATCAGCCCCAGCATTTT.

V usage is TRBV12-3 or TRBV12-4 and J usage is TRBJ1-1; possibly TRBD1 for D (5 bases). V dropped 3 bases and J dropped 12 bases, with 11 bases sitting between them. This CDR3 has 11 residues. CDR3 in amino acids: CASSFMGGTFF. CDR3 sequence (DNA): TGTGCCAGCAGTTTTATGGGGGGAACTTTCTTT.

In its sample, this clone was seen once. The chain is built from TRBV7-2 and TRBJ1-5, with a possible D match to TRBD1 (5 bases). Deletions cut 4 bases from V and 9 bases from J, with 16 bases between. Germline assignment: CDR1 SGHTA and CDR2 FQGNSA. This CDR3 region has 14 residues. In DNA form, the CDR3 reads TGTGCCAGCAGCTCCGGGACTGGAGGGTTGCCCCAGCATTTT. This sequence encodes CASSSGTGGLPQHF.

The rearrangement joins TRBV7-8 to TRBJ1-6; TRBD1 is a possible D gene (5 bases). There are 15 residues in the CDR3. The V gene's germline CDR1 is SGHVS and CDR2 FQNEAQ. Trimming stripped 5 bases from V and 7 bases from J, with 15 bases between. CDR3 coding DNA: TGTGCCAGCAGCCCTCGCGGGGGACGGAATTCACCCCTCCACTTT. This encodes CASSPRGGRNSPLHF.

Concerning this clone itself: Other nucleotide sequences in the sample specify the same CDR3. The CDR3 here is CASSLDRNTEAFF. CDR3 coding DNA: TGTGCCAGCAGCTTGGACAGGAACACTGAAGCTTTCTTT. The V gene is TRBV7-3, the J gene TRBJ1-1; tentatively, D is TRBD1 (6 bases). CDR1 and CDR2 (germline): SGHTA, FQGTGA. This CDR3 spans 13 amino acids. The V end lost 3 bases, the J end lost 1 base, and 6 bases lay between the germline ends.

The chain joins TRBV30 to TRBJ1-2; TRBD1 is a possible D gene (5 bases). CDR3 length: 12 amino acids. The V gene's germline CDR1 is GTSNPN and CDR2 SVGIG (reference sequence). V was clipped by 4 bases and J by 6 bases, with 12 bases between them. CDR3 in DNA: TGTGCCTGGACCGAACGGGGGGATGGCTACACCTTC. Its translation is CAWTERGDGYTF. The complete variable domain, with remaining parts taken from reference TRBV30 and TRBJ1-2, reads SQTIHQWPATLVQPVGSPLSLECTVEGTSNPNLYWYRQAAGRGLQLLFYSVGIGQISSEVPQNLSASRPQDRQFILSSKKLLLSDSGFYLCAWTERGDGYTFGSGTRLTVV.

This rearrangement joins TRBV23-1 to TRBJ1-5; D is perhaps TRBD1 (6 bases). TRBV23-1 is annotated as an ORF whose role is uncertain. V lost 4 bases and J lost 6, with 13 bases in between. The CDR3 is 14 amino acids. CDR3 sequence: CASSPRDTTQPQHF. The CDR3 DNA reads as TGCGCCAGCAGTCCCCGGGACACCACTCAGCCCCAGCATTTT.

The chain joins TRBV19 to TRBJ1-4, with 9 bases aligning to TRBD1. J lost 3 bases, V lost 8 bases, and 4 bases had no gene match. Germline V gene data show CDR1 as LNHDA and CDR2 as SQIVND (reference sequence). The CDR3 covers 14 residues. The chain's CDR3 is CASQRQGANEKLFF. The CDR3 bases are TGTGCCAGTCAGCGACAGGGGGCTAATGAAAAACTGTTTTTT.

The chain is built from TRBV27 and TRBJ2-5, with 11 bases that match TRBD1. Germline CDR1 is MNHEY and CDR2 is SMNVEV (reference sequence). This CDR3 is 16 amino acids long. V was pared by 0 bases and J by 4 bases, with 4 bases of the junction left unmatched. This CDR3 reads CASSLSRTGGRETQYF. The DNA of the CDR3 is TGTGCCAGCAGTTTATCCCGGACAGGGGGCCGAGAGACCCAGTACTTC.

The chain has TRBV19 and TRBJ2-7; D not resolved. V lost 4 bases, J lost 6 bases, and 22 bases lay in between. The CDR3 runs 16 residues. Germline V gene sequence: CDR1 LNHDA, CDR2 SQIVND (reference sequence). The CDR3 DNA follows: TGTGCCAGTAGTAATCAAGCTAAACCCCCTTTTGGCGAGCAGTACTTC. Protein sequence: CASSNQAKPPFGEQYF.

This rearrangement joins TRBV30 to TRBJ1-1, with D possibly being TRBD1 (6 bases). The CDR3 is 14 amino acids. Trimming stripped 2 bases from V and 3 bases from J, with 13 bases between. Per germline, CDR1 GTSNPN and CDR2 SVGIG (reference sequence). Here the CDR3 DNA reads TGTGCCTGGAGTAATGGCCAGGGGTACACTGAAGCTTTCTTT. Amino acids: CAWSNGQGYTEAFF.

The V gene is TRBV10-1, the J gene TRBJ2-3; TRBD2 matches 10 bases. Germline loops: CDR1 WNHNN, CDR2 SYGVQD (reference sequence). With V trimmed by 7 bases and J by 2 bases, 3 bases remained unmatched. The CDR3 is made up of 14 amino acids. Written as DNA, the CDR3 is TGCGCCAGCACTAGCGGGGGATCCACAGATACGCAGTATTTT. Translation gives CASTSGGSTDTQYF.

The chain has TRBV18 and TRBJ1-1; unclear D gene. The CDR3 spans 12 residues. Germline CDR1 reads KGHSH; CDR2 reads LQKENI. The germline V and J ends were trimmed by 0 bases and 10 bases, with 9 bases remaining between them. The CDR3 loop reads CASSPPGLAAFF. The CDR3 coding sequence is TGTGCCAGCTCACCACCCGGGTTGGCAGCTTTCTTT.

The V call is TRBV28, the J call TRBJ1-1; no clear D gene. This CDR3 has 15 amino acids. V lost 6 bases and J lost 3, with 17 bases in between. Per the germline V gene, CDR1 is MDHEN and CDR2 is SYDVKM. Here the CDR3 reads CASRLGVTADTEAFF. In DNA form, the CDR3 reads TGTGCCAGCAGACTCGGGGTGACGGCGGACACTGAAGCTTTCTTT.

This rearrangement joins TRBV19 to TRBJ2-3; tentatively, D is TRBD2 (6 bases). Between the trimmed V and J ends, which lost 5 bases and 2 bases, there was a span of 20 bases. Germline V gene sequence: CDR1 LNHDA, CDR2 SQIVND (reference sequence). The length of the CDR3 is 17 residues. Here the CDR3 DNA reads TGTGCCAGTAGTCCCAGGGTAGCGGAGGTGGACACAGATACGCAGTATTTT. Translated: CASSPRVAEVDTDTQYF.

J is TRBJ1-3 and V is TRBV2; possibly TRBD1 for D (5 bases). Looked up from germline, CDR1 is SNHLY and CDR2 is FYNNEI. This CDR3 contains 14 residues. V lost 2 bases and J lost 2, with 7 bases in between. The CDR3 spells CASSEQGTGNTIYF. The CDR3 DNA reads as TGTGCCAGCAGTGAACAGGGAACTGGAAACACCATATATTTT.

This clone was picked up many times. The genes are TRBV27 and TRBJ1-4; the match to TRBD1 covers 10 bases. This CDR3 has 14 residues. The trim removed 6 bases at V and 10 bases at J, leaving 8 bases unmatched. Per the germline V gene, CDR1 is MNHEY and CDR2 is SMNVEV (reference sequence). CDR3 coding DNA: TGTGCCAGCAGGCTGACAGGGGGCCCGGGAAAACTGTTTTTT. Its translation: CASRLTGGPGKLFF. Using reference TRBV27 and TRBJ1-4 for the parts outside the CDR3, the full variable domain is EAQVTQNPRYLITVTGKKLTVTCSQNMNHEYMSWYRQDPGLGLRQIYYSMNVEVTDKGDVPEGYKVSRKEKRNFPLILESPSPNQTSLYFCASRLTGGPGKLFFGSGTQLSVL.

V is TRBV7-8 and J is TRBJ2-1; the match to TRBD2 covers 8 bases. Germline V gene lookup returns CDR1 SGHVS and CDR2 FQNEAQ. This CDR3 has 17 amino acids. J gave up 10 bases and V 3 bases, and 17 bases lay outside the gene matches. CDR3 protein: CASSFLLGAGVAQEQFF. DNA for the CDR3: TGTGCCAGCAGCTTTCTTTTGGGAGCGGGAGTGGCCCAAGAGCAGTTCTTC.

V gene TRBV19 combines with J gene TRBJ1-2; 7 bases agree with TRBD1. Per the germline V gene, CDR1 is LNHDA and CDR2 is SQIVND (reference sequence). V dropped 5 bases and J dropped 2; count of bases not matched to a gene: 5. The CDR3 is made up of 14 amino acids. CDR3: CASSQGQTNYGYTF. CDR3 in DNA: TGTGCCAGTAGTCAGGGACAGACCAACTATGGCTACACCTTC.

CDR3 sequence reads: CASSSSGPSYEQYF. The CDR3 bases are TGTGCCAGCAGCTCAAGCGGACCCTCCTACGAGCAGTACTTC. The chain recombines TRBV7-3 with TRBJ2-7; D might be TRBD2 (5 bases). There are 14 residues in the CDR3. Deletions cut 4 bases from V and 0 bases from J, with 10 bases between. The germline V gene encodes CDR1 SGHTA and CDR2 FQGTGA.

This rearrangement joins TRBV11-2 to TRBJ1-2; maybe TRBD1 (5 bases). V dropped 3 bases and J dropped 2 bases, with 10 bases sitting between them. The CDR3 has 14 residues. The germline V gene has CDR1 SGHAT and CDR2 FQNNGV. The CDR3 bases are TGTGCCAGCAGCTTGGTTGGGGGGAACTATGGCTACACCTTC. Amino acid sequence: CASSLVGGNYGYTF.

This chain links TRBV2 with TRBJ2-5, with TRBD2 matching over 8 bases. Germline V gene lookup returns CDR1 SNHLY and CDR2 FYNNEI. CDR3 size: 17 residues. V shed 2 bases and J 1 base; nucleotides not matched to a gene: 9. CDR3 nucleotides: TGTGCCAGCAGTGAAACAGCGGGGGCACATACCCAAGAGACCCAGTACTTC. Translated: CASSETAGAHTQETQYF.

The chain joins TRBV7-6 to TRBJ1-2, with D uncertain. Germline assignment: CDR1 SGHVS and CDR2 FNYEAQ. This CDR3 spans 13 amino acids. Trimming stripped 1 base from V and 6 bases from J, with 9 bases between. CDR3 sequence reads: CASSLEWSDGYTF. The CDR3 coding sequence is TGTGCCAGCAGCTTAGAGTGGTCAGATGGCTACACCTTC. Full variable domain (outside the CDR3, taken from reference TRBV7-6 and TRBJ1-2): GAGVSQSPRYKVTKRGQDVALRCDPISGHVSLYWYRQALGQGPEFLTYFNYEAQQDKSGLPNDRFSAERPEGSISTLTIQRTEQRDSAMYRCASSLEWSDGYTFGSGTRLTVV.

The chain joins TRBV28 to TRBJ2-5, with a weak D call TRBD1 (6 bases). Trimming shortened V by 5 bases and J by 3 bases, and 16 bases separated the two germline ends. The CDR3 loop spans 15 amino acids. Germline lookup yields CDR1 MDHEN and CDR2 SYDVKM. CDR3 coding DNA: TGTGCCAGCAGTCCCCTGGGGGACAAGAAAGAGACCCAGTACTTC. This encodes CASSPLGDKKETQYF.